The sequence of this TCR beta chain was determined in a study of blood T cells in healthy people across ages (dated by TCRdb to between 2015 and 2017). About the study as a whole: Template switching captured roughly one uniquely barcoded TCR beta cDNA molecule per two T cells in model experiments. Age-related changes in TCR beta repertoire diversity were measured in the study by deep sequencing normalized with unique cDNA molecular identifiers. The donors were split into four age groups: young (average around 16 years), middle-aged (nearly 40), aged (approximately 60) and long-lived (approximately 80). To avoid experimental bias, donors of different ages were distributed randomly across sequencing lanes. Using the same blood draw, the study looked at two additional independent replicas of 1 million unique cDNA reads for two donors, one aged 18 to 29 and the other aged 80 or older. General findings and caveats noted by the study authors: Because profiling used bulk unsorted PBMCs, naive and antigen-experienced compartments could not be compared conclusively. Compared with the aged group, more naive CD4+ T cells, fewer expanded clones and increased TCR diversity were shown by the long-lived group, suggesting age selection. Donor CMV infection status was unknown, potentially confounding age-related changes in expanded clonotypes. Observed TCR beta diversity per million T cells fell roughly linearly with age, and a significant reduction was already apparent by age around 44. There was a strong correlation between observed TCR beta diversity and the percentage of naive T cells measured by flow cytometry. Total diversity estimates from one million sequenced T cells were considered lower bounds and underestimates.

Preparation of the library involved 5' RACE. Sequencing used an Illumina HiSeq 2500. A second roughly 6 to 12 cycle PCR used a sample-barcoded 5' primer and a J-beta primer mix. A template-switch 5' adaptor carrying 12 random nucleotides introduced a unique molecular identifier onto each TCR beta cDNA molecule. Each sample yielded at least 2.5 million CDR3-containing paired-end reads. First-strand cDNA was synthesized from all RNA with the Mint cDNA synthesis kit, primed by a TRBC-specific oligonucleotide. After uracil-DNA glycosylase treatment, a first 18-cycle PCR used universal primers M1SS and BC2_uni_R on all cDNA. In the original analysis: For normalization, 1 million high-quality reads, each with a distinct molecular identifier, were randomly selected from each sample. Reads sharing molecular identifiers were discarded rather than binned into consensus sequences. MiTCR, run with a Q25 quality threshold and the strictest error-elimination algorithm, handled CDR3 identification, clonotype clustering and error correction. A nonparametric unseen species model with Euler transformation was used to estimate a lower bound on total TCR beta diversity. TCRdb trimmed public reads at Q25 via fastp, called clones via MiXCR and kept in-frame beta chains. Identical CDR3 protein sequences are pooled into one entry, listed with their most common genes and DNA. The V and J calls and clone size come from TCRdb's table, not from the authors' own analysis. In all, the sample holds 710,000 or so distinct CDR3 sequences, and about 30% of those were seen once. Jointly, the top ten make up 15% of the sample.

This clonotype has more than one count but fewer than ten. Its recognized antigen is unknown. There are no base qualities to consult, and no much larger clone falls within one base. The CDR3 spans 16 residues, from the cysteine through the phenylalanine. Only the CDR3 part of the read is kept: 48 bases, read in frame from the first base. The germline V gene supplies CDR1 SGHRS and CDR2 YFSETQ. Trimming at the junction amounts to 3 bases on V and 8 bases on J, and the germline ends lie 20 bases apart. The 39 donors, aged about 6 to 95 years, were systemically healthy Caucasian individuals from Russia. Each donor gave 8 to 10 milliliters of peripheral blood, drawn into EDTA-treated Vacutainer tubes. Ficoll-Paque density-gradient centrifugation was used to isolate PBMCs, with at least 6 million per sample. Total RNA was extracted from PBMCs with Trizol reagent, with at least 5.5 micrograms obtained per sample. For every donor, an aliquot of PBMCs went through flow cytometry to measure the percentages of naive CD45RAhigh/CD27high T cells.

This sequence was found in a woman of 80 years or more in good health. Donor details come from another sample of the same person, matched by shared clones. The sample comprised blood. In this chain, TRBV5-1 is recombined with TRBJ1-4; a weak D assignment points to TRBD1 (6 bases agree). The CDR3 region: CASSSMRGAGGEKLFF. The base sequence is TGCGCCAGCAGCTCGATGCGGGGGGCAGGAGGGGAAAAACTGTTTTTT.